Each of the 17 T cell receptor beta chains below was sequenced from the same sample in a study of long-term antiretroviral therapy in people with HIV (dated 2022 in TCRdb). The immunoSEQ hsTCRB v3.0 assay was used at survey level resolution to sequence the TRB variable region. TCRdb holds this immuneACCESS table with in-frame rearrangements only. Some clones are missing; in checked studies, unresolved V genes explain under half, and the rest has no known cause. The sample table holds tens of thousands of clones, of which roughly four fifths were seen once. The ten largest clones add up to approximately 11% of the sample. The source material was unsorted PBMCs, sampled 0.8 years before starting antiretroviral therapy. All receptors come from a man between 18 and 35 years old with HIV.

The V and J genes are TRBV6-1 and TRBJ2-1; 13 nucleotides align to TRBD2. The CDR3 runs 15 residues. The J segment lost 7 bases and the V segment lost 6 bases, leaving 6 bases of the junction unmatched. Germline CDR1 reads MNHNS; CDR2 reads SASEGT. The CDR3 DNA sequence: TGTGCCAGCAGGACGGGACTAGCGGGGAGTAATGAGCAGTTCTTC. It encodes CASRTGLAGSNEQFF.

V and J are TRBV2 and TRBJ2-3, with 8 bases identical to TRBD1. CDR1 and CDR2 from the germline V gene are SNHLY and FYNNEI. This CDR3 has 14 amino acids. Trimming at V came to 10 bases and at J to 3 bases, leaving 9 bases not matched to a gene. The CDR3 is CATRTGRMTDTQYF. The CDR3 DNA sequence: TGTGCCACAAGGACAGGGAGAATGACAGATACGCAGTATTTT. Full variable domain (rest looked up from reference TRBV2 and TRBJ2-3): EPEVTQTPSHQVTQMGQEVILRCVPISNHLYFYWYRQILGQKVEFLVSFYNNEISEKSEIFDDQFSVERPDGSNFTLKIRSTKLEDSAMYFCATRTGRMTDTQYFGPGTRLTVL.

This clone was recorded only once. The chain is built from TRBV6-5 and TRBJ1-2, with TRBD1 as a possible D gene (6 bases). This CDR3 is 16 amino acids long. V was trimmed by 1 base and J by 4 bases, leaving 16 bases between them. Germline CDR1 and CDR2: MNHEY and SVGAGI. CDR3 nucleotides: TGTGCCAGCAGTTACTTGACACAGGGCAAAAGCTATGGCTACACCTTC. Protein: CASSYLTQGKSYGYTF.

The chain employs TRBV7-3 and TRBJ2-1; D perhaps matches TRBD1 (5 bases). V gave up 4 bases and J gave up 6 bases, with 22 bases separating them. The CDR3 has 17 amino acids. Germline CDR1 SGHTA, CDR2 FQGTGA. The chain's CDR3 is CASSSGRWAGPRNEQFF. The CDR3, as DNA: TGTGCCAGCAGCTCCGGTCGTTGGGCAGGGCCCCGCAATGAGCAGTTCTTC.

V usage is TRBV15 and J usage is TRBJ1-2; D may be TRBD1 (5 bases). Germline V gene sequence: CDR1 LNHNV, CDR2 YYDKDF (reference sequence). V was pared by 1 base and J by 4 bases, with 13 bases between. The CDR3 has 15 amino acids. CDR3: CATSRGRGFGYGYTF. The DNA of the CDR3 is TGTGCCACCAGCAGAGGTCGGGGCTTCGGCTATGGCTACACCTTC.

This clone was counted a few times. The rearrangement joins TRBV27 to TRBJ1-5; the D is unclear. This CDR3 comprises 14 residues. CDR1 is MNHEY, CDR2 SMNVEV, per germline (reference sequence). The ends were cut back, 0 bases at V and 4 bases at J, with 7 bases in the middle. CDR3 residues: CASSLSFYNQPQHF. In nucleotides, the CDR3 is TGTGCCAGCAGTTTATCGTTCTATAATCAGCCCCAGCATTTT.

The CDR3 coding sequence is TGTGCCAGCAGTGACCAGGGGGGGGGTCGCAATGAGCAGTTCTTC. Translating gives CASSDQGGGRNEQFF. This chain uses TRBV6-4 with TRBJ2-1, with D perhaps assigned TRBD1 or TRBD2 (7 bases each). Trimming cost V 2 bases and J 6 bases, with 14 bases left between them. This CDR3 is 15 amino acids long. Germline-derived CDR1 and CDR2 are MRHNA and SNTAGT.

This clone came up once. V usage is TRBV5-1 and J usage is TRBJ2-7; D is ambiguous. This CDR3 has 14 residues. CDR1 is SGHRS and CDR2 is YFSETQ in the germline V gene. The ends were cut back, 1 base at V and 1 base at J, with 9 bases in the middle. CDR3 sequence (DNA): TGCGCCAGCAGCTTGTTTCCGCCTTCCTACGAGCAGTACTTC. Protein sequence: CASSLFPPSYEQYF. The full variable domain, in which reference TRBV5-1 and TRBJ2-7 provide the parts outside the CDR3, is KAGVTQTPRYLIKTRGQQVTLSCSPISGHRSVSWYQQTPGQGLQFLFEYFSETQRNKGNFPGRFSGRQFSNSRSEMNVSTLELGDSALYLCASSLFPPSYEQYFGPGTRLTVT.

This chain links TRBV5-5 with TRBJ2-5; D is possibly TRBD2 (6 bases). V lost 0 bases, J lost 5 bases, and 8 bases lay in between. Per germline, CDR1 SGHKS and CDR2 YYEKEE (reference sequence). The CDR3 covers 13 residues. The CDR3 spells CASSLAGRETQYF. CDR3 bases: TGTGCCAGCAGCTTGGCGGGGAGGGAGACCCAGTACTTC. Full variable domain (outside the CDR3, taken from reference TRBV5-5 and TRBJ2-5): DAGVTQSPTHLIKTRGQQVTLRCSPISGHKSVSWYQQVLGQGPQFIFQYYEKEERGRGNFPDRFSARQFPNYSSELNVNALLLGDSALYLCASSLAGRETQYFGPGTRLLVL.

This clone occurred a few times. This chain joins TRBV27 and TRBJ1-2; D gene unclear. Germline V gives CDR1 MNHEY, CDR2 SMNVEV (reference sequence). The length of the CDR3 is 16 residues. The V gene lost 0 bases and the J gene lost 2 bases, with 13 bases spanning the gap. CDR3 sequence reads: CASSLSYPTVNYGYTF. The CDR3 nucleotides are TGTGCCAGCAGTTTATCGTACCCGACCGTAAACTATGGCTACACCTTC.

The chain combines TRBV5-6 with TRBJ2-7, with a possible D match to TRBD1 (6 bases). Looked up from germline, CDR1 is SGHDT and CDR2 is YYEEEE. The V end lost 7 bases, the J end lost 1 base, and 12 bases lay between the germline ends. The CDR3 is made up of 13 amino acids. CDR3 protein: CASATGSSYEQYF. The DNA for the CDR3 is TGTGCCAGCGCTACAGGGTCTTCCTACGAGCAGTACTTC.

V is TRBV27 and J is TRBJ1-1; D is perhaps TRBD1 (5 bases). The germline V and J ends were trimmed by 3 bases and 5 bases, with 13 bases remaining between them. Germline V gene data show CDR1 as MNHEY and CDR2 as SMNVEV (reference sequence). The CDR3 totals 14 residues. CDR3 nucleotide sequence: TGTGCCAGCAGTTTGGGAGGGACCCGGACTGAAGCTTTCTTT. As protein: CASSLGGTRTEAFF.

This clone was observed a handful of times. The V call is TRBV5-4, the J call TRBJ2-2; tentative D call: TRBD1 (5 bases). The CDR3 has 16 residues. CDR1 is SGHNT, CDR2 YYREEE, per germline (reference sequence). The V and J ends lost 0 bases and 2 bases respectively, with 11 bases between them. The CDR3 reads CASSLEWQGNTGELFF. The CDR3 DNA reads as TGTGCCAGCAGCTTGGAATGGCAGGGAAACACCGGGGAGCTGTTTTTT.

The chain recombines TRBV9 with TRBJ1-3, with D unclear. The CDR3 has 15 residues. The germline CDR1 and CDR2 sequences are SGDLS and YYNGEE. Trimming removed 0 bases at V and 0 bases at J, with 7 bases between. The CDR3 DNA follows: TGTGCCAGCAGCGTAGCTTTGAACTCTGGAAACACCATATATTTT. This gives the protein CASSVALNSGNTIYF.

The chain is built from TRBV28 and TRBJ2-7, with D possibly TRBD2 on 6 matching bases. The CDR3 contains 15 residues. The V end lost 6 bases, the J end lost 7 bases, and 22 bases lay between the germline ends. Per the germline V gene, CDR1 is MDHEN and CDR2 is SYDVKM. CDR3 loop: CASSQIRAGTKEQYF. The CDR3 nucleotides read TGTGCCAGCAGCCAAATAAGGGCGGGGACGAAGGAGCAGTACTTC.

This sequence joins TRBV5-4 and TRBJ2-7, with 9 bases lining up with TRBD2. This CDR3 region has 15 residues. V was clipped by 1 base and J by 1 base; unmatched bases: 3. Germline V gene sequence: CDR1 SGHNT, CDR2 YYREEE (reference sequence). In nucleotides, the CDR3 is TGTGCCAGCAGCTTGTCTAGCGGGGCTTCCTACGAGCAGTACTTC. Translated: CASSLSSGASYEQYF.

The rearrangement joins TRBV19 to TRBJ2-7; TRBD1 might be the D (5 bases). The CDR3 length is 12 residues. Deletions cut 10 bases from V and 7 bases from J, with 17 bases between. Germline V gene lookup returns CDR1 LNHDA and CDR2 SQIVND (reference sequence). This CDR3 reads CATLGRAGEQYF. In DNA form, the CDR3 reads TGTGCCACCCTTGGTAGAGCAGGGGAGCAGTACTTC.